The rows below give T cell receptor beta chains drawn from one sample of a study of T cells after somatic rescue of genetic block. This table comes from immunoSEQ multiplex PCR, and its TCRdb copy is limited to in-frame clones, with some not included. The table records tens of thousands of clones, around 89% of them present only once. Source material: peripheral blood mononuclear cells (PBMCs). The receptors shown here come from a woman aged 18 to 35. The CDR3 runs from the conserved cysteine through the conserved F or W. D genes are given only for firm matches. Expanded clones get a size class; other rows say once, few or many, or leave the size out.

d_call j_call clone_size v_call cdr3_length cdr3_aa cdr3_nt
- TRBJ1-2 - TRBV5-1 15 CASSLGRGTHYGYTF TGCGCCAGCAGCTTGGGCAGGGGAACCCACTATGGCTACACCTTC
TRBD1 TRBJ2-1 - TRBV7-9 17 CASSSPVRDRDYNEQFF TGTGCCAGCAGCTCCCCCGTCCGGGACAGGGACTACAATGAGCAGTTCTTC
- TRBJ2-7 - TRBV15 15 CATSRRGTPSYEQYF TGTGCCACCAGCAGGAGGGGGACTCCCTCCTACGAGCAGTACTTC
TRBD1 TRBJ1-3 once TRBV5-5 14 CASSLAGGENTIYF TGTGCCAGCAGCTTGGCAGGGGGCGAAAACACCATATATTTT
- TRBJ1-1 - TRBV28 16 CASSLLERAANTEAFF TGTGCCAGCAGTTTGTTGGAGAGGGCGGCGAACACTGAAGCTTTCTTT
- TRBJ2-1 - TRBV4-2 16 CASSQGAGALYNEQFF TGTGCCAGCAGCCAAGGGGCAGGGGCTCTCTACAATGAGCAGTTCTTC
TRBD2 TRBJ2-7 - TRBV2 17 CASSERLAGGVSYEQYF TGTGCCAGCAGTGAAAGACTAGCGGGAGGGGTCTCCTACGAGCAGTACTTC
TRBD1 TRBJ1-5 once TRBV29-1 12 CSAGQGNQPQHF TGCAGCGCTGGACAGGGCAATCAGCCCCAGCATTTT
- TRBJ2-7 - TRBV18 14 CASSPETGPYEQYF TGTGCCAGCTCACCAGAGACAGGACCCTACGAGCAGTACTTC
TRBD2 TRBJ2-1 - TRBV2 15 CASSAAGDRLNEQFF TGTGCCAGCAGTGCTGCGGGAGACAGATTGAATGAGCAGTTCTTC
- TRBJ2-1 - TRBV4-3 12 CASSQDWNEQFF TGCGCCAGCAGCCAAGACTGGAATGAGCAGTTCTTC
- TRBJ1-5 - TRBV5-8 16 CASSQSSTTFNQPQHF TGTGCCAGCAGCCAATCCTCCACCACCTTCAATCAGCCCCAGCATTTT
- TRBJ1-4 - TRBV27 14 CASSRIPGDEKLFF TGTGCCAGCAGTCGTATACCGGGGGATGAAAAACTGTTTTTT
TRBD2 TRBJ2-5 - TRBV30 16 CAWSVPGLAVQETQYF TGTGCCTGGAGTGTCCCGGGACTAGCGGTCCAAGAGACCCAGTACTTC
TRBD2 TRBJ2-2 - TRBV11-3 17 CASSPTSLAGRTGELFF TGTGCCAGCAGCCCAACCTCCCTAGCGGGAAGGACCGGGGAGCTGTTTTTT
- TRBJ1-1 - TRBV11-3 16 CASSLAGSVPNTEAFF TGTGCCAGCAGCTTAGCGGGTTCTGTCCCGAACACTGAAGCTTTCTTT
- TRBJ2-1 - TRBV27 15 CASGGGLAERNEQFF TGTGCCAGCGGGGGGGGGCTAGCGGAAAGGAATGAGCAGTTCTTC
TRBD1 TRBJ2-7 - TRBV9 13 CASSVGTGSEQYF TGTGCCAGCAGCGTTGGGACAGGGTCCGAGCAGTACTTC
- TRBJ1-5 - TRBV15 15 CATSIVPPENQPQHF TGTGCCACCAGCATAGTACCTCCTGAGAATCAGCCCCAGCATTTT
- TRBJ1-1 - TRBV5-1 14 CASSLGGSGTEAFF TGCGCCAGCAGCTTGGGGGGAAGCGGCACTGAAGCTTTCTTT
TRBD2 TRBJ2-5 once TRBV4-1 17 CASSLYPGTSGGETQYF TGCGCCAGCAGCCTTTACCCCGGGACTAGCGGTGGGGAGACCCAGTACTTC
- TRBJ1-5 once TRBV6-5 15 CASSYSIQAGQPQHF TGTGCCAGCAGTTACTCGATTCAGGCGGGTCAGCCCCAGCATTTT
- TRBJ1-4 - TRBV28 15 CASSLPGATNEKLFF TGTGCCAGCAGCCTCCCTGGGGCGACTAATGAAAAACTGTTTTTT
- TRBJ2-7 - TRBV19 12 CASKGPRYEQYF TGTGCCAGTAAGGGACCAAGATACGAGCAGTACTTC
- TRBJ1-2 once TRBV6-1 14 CASSEAGGIYGYTF TGTGCCAGCAGTGAAGCTGGCGGGATCTATGGCTACACCTTC
TRBD2 TRBJ2-7 once TRBV9 17 CASSVELRTSRSYEQYF TGTGCCAGCAGCGTAGAACTGAGGACTAGCCGATCCTACGAGCAGTACTTC
- TRBJ1-1 once TRBV4-2 12 CASSQGVAEAFF TGTGCCAGCAGCCAAGGAGTGGCTGAAGCTTTCTTT
- TRBJ2-7 once TRBV5-1 15 CASSLGWRLTYEQYF TGCGCCAGCAGCTTGGGTTGGCGGTTGACCTACGAGCAGTACTTC
TRBD2 TRBJ2-1 once TRBV10-3 16 CAISESELAGGDEQFF TGTGCCATCAGTGAGTCGGAACTAGCGGGAGGAGATGAGCAGTTCTTC
TRBD2 TRBJ2-5 once TRBV28 15 CASTTSGGSQETQYF TGTGCCAGCACCACTAGCGGGGGTAGCCAAGAGACCCAGTACTTC
- TRBJ2-7 - TRBV10-3 14 CAISVQGRVNEQYF TGTGCCATCAGTGTTCAGGGGAGGGTCAACGAGCAGTACTTC
TRBD1 TRBJ2-3 - TRBV28 12 CATRQGADTQYF TGTGCCACCCGACAGGGCGCAGATACGCAGTATTTT
TRBD2 TRBJ2-7 - TRBV28 14 CASSSDGTSGSGNF TGTGCCAGCAGTTCCGACGGGACTAGCGGGAGTGGGAACTTC
TRBD1 TRBJ1-2 - TRBV5-4 12 CASSRTGDGYTF TGTGCCAGCAGCCGGACAGGGGATGGCTACACCTTC
- TRBJ2-2 - TRBV5-4 16 CASSLSVLANTGELFF TGTGCCAGCAGCCTCTCGGTTTTGGCGAACACCGGGGAGCTGTTTTTT
- TRBJ2-4 - TRBV14 11 CASSPGGIQYF TGTGCCAGCAGCCCGGGCGGCATTCAGTACTTC
TRBD2 TRBJ2-1 - TRBV27 14 CASSLREGQSEQFF TGTGCCAGCAGTTTGAGGGAGGGCCAGAGTGAGCAGTTCTTC
- TRBJ2-4 few TRBV7-9 11 CASSLWDIQYF TGTGCCAGCAGCTTATGGGACATTCAGTACTTC
- TRBJ1-2 - TRBV29-1 14 CSLNTRTADAALTF TGCAGCCTCAACACCCGGACAGCCGATGCGGCGTTAACCTTC
- TRBJ2-7 - TRBV27 14 CASSPFTRRYEQYF TGTGCCAGCAGTCCTTTCACACGGAGGTACGAGCAGTACTTC
- TRBJ2-3 - TRBV25-1 16 CASSEQGQGKTDTQYF TGTGCCAGCAGTGAACAAGGGCAGGGTAAGACAGATACGCAGTATTTT
- TRBJ2-7 - TRBV6-1 14 CASRATGPSYEQYF TGTGCCAGCAGGGCCACAGGTCCCTCCTACGAGCAGTACTTC